A selection of T cell receptor beta chains follows, all from one sample in a study of blood T cell repertoires in COVID-19. Profiled with immunoSEQ multiplex PCR; TCRdb holds only in-frame clones, not every one. Of under 200,000 clones listed, about 82% are singletons. The sequenced sample was PBMCs or T cells enriched from blood (not recorded which). Source of these receptors: a man between 40 and 49 years old with acute COVID-19. Each CDR3 is given without its conserved first and last residue. Fields, in order: V gene, D gene, clone size, CDR3 protein. A D gene is named only where the DNA matches it firmly. Expanded clones get a size class; other rows say once, few or many, or leave the size out.

>TRBV18|.|.
ASSPLDGDTEAF
>TRBV27|.|.
ASSPQGNTEAF
>TRBV9|.|.
ASSVVSAGELF
>TRBV6-5|TRBD2|.
ASSYDGSGGADTQY
>TRBV6-5|TRBD2|.
ASTPPLAGEDEQF
>TRBV5-4|.|.
ASSNTTAGF
>TRBV10-3|TRBD1|.
AISGRTGGYNEQF
>TRBV5-4|.|once
ASSFTGGGVGELF
>TRBV19|TRBD2|.
ASSSWTSGIPEQF
>TRBV5-4|.|.
ASSWDGSGYNEQF
>TRBV7-6|.|.
ASSLLGGAGTDTQY
>TRBV9|.|.
ASSASLRESYNEQF
>TRBV4-1|TRBD2|.
ASSQSGSSYEQY
>TRBV4-1|.|.
ASSSQQTTSQEQF
>TRBV27|.|.
AYGRAVNQPQH
>TRBV25-1|.|.
ASSEAGKSYEQY
>TRBV7-6|TRBD1|few
ASSLAGTEDSPLH
>TRBV2|TRBD2|.
ARGGVGRPSYEQY
>TRBV5-4|.|.
ASSSLEGTEAF